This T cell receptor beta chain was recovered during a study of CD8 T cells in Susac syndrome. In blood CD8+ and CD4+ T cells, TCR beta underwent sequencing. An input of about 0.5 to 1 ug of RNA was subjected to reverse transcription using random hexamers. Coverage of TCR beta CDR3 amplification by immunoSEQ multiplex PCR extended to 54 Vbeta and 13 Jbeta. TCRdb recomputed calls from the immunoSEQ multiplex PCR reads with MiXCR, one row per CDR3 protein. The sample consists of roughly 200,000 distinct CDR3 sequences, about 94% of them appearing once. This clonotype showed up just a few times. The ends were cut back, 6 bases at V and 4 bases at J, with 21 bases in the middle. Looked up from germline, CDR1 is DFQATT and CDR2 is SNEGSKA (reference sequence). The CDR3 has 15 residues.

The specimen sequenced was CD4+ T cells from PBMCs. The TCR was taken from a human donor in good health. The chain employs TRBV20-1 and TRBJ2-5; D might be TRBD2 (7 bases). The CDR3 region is CSALLAGATRETQYF. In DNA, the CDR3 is TGCAGTGCGCTACTGGCGGGGGCAACGCGAGAGACCCAGTACTTC.